The 5 T cell receptor beta chains presented below share a single source sample, sequenced in a study of blood T cell repertoires in COVID-19. The method was immunoSEQ multiplex PCR; TCRdb's version includes in-frame clones alone and lacks a portion of them. The data contain more than 350,000 clones, around 87% of them singletons. Source material: peripheral blood. The source of these receptors is a young woman with COVID-19, enrolled during active disease.

CDR3 residues: CATSLPGQGEDTQYF. The CDR3 DNA sequence: TGTGCCACCAGCTTACCGGGACAGGGGGAAGATACGCAGTATTTT. The chain carries TRBV15 and TRBJ2-3; 11 bases fit TRBD1. The CDR3 has 15 amino acids. The germline CDR1 and CDR2 sequences are LNHNV and YYDKDF (reference sequence). Trimming took 5 bases from V and 5 from J; bases not matched to a gene: 6.

In its sample, this clone was seen many times. Other DNA sequences in this sample translate to the same CDR3. The V and J genes are TRBV7-2 and TRBJ2-7; weak D call: TRBD2 (6 bases). CDR1 is SGHTA, CDR2 FQGNSA, per germline. This CDR3 contains 14 residues. Trimming stripped 5 bases from V and 2 bases from J, with 13 bases between. The CDR3 region is CASSPPGGTYEQYF. CDR3 bases: TGTGCCAGCAGCCCCCCGGGCGGGACCTACGAGCAGTACTTC.

The V and J genes are TRBV7-2 and TRBJ1-2; 9 bases are a match to TRBD1. Germline values: CDR1 SGHTA, CDR2 FQGNSA. This CDR3 has 14 residues. Trimming at V came to 1 base and at J to 6 bases, leaving 3 bases not matched to a gene. CDR3 loop: CASSLGTGENGYTF. As DNA, the CDR3 is TGTGCCAGCAGCTTAGGGACAGGGGAAAATGGCTACACCTTC.

The rearrangement uses TRBV28 and TRBJ2-1, with 8 bases aligning to TRBD2. Trimming cost V 6 bases and J 2 bases; bases outside gene matches: 6. Per the germline V gene, CDR1 is MDHEN and CDR2 is SYDVKM. The CDR3 sequence is 15 residues long. The CDR3 region is CASRPLAEPYNEQFF. The CDR3 DNA follows: TGTGCCAGCAGGCCACTAGCGGAACCCTACAATGAGCAGTTCTTC.

This chain links TRBV5-8 with TRBJ1-2; D may be TRBD1 (6 bases). Trimming shortened V by 0 bases and J by 3 bases, and 15 bases separated the two germline ends. Germline loops: CDR1 SGHTS, CDR2 YDEGEE. CDR3 length equals 16 residues. The CDR3 DNA is TGTGCCAGCAGCTTGGCTGCGGGGGCGGTGCACTATGGCTACACCTTC. This codes for CASSLAAGAVHYGYTF. The full variable domain, with the rest looked up from reference TRBV5-8 and TRBJ1-2, is EAGVTQSPTHLIKTRGQQATLRCSPISGHTSVYWYQQALGLGLQFLLWYDEGEERNRGNFPPRFSGRQFPNYSSELNVNALELEDSALYLCASSLAAGAVHYGYTFGSGTRLTVV.